This TCR beta chain was obtained from a study of CD8+CD57+ T cells in acquired aplastic anemia. Across the study: The average read count for CD4+ cells in healthy donors was about 10 million.

Study-wide results and limits: In common between the patients and the controls were around 30 CD8+ CDR3 sequences. Any difference that existed in CD8+ Simpson's diversity between patients and controls was not significant.

Trimming removed 5 bases from V and 4 bases from J; junction bases left unmatched: 5. CDR3 size: 13 residues. CDR1 and CDR2 (germline): SEHNR, FQNEAQ (reference sequence). This clonotype occurred a few times. The antigen remains undetermined. Profiling of TCR beta VDJ combinations and CDR3 sequences used genomic DNA as template. TCRdb independently ran MiXCR on the reads; one entry per CDR3 protein. The table shows approximately 50,000 distinct CDR3 sequences, with about two thirds occurring only once. The clonotype comes from a human donor in good health, serving as a control. The rearrangement links TRBV7-9 to TRBJ2-7; the match to TRBD1 covers 7 bases. Sequencing was done on a sample of sorted CD4+, CD8+, or CD8+CD57+ T cells (not recorded which) from PBMCs. The CDR3 nucleotides are TGTGCCAGCAGCGGGACAGTAACATACGAGCAGTACTTC. Its protein is CASSGTVTYEQYF. Full variable domain (missing parts from reference TRBV7-9 and TRBJ2-7): DTGVSQNPRHKITKRGQNVTFRCDPISEHNRLYWYRQTLGQGPEFLTYFQNEAQLEKSRLLSDRFSAERPKGSFSTLEIQRTEQGDSAMYLCASSGTVTYEQYFGPGTRLTVT.